Detailed here is one TCR beta chain. Its specificity is unknown. The time point here: pre-sensitization, week 0. Treatment reported: therapeutic diphenylcyclopropenone sensitization with weekly scalp DPC. Blood draws came first, before each patch test. Trimming left V 1 base short and J 1 base short, with 7 bases between. This CDR3 region has 13 residues. Per germline, CDR1 SQVTM and CDR2 ANQGSEA. The data were taken from a study of human T cells and chemical hapten exposure. Study context: Patients were given diphenylcyclopropenone on the scalp weekly across the approximately 25-week study. Study-wide results and limits: The study found that DPC sensitization did not change TCRs above 1 in 1000 frequency.

Original data processing: Per-sample TCR counts ranged from roughly 20,000 to 750,000, median 95,638. TCRdb recomputed calls from the RACE reads with MiXCR, one row per CDR3 protein. These V and J calls derive from TCRdb rather than the authors' analysis. Of about 42,000 distinct CDR3 sequences in the sample, 9.5% to 15% are singletons; the top ten hold 4.5% to 7%. This TCR came from a woman under 40 with alopecia areata. Some clones in this sample may be carry-over from other donors' samples. Sequencing used whole blood, obtained in connection with sensitization to the hapten diphenylcyclopropenone (DPC). The chain has TRBV29-1 and TRBJ2-5; no reliable D call. The CDR3 region is CSVEGAGQETQYF. The CDR3 DNA reads as TGCAGCGTTGAAGGAGCAGGCCAAGAGACCCAGTACTTC.